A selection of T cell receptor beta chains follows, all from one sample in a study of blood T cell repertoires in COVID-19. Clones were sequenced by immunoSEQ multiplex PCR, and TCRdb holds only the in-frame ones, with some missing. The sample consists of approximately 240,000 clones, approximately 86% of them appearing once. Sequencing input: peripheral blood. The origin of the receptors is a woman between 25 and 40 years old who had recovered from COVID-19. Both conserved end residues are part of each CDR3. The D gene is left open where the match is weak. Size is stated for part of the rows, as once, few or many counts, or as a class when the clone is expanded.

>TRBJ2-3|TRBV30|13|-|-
CAWSGNSPDTQYF
TGTGCCTGGAGTGGAAATAGCCCAGATACGCAGTATTTT
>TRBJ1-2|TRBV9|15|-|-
CASSPFSGGLEGYTF
TGTGCCAGCAGCCCCTTTTCTGGGGGCTTGGAGGGCTACACCTTC
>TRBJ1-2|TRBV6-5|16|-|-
CASSYSPTGFNYGYTF
TGTGCCAGCAGTTACTCCCCGACAGGCTTTAACTATGGCTACACCTTC
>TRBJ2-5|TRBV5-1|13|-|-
CASRLLAVETQYF
TGCGCCAGCAGACTTCTCGCGGTCGAGACCCAGTACTTC
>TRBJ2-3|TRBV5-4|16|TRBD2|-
CASSGLLAERTDTQYF
TGTGCCAGCAGCGGATTACTAGCGGAGCGCACAGATACGCAGTATTTT
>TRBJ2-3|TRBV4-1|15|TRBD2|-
CASSQLAGGLDTQYF
TGCGCCAGCAGCCAACTAGCGGGGGGGCTGGATACGCAGTATTTT
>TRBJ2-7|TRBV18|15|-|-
CASSPALWGENEQYF
TGTGCCAGCTCACCAGCATTGTGGGGGGAAAACGAGCAGTACTTC
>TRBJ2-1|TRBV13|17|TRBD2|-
CASSPPRSGGIYNEQFF
TGTGCCAGCAGCCCGCCACGGAGCGGGGGTATCTACAATGAGCAGTTCTTC
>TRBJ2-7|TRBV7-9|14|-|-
CASSLSQASYEQYF
TGTGCCAGCAGCTTATCACAGGCCTCCTACGAGCAGTACTTC
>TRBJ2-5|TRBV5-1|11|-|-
CASSTQETQYF
TGCGCCAGCAGCACACAAGAGACCCAGTACTTC
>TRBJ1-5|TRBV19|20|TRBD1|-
CASSIPTEWTGTYSNQPQHF
TGTGCCAGTAGTATACCTACCGAGTGGACAGGGACTTATAGCAATCAGCCCCAGCATTTT
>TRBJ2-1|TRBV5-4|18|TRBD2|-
CASRPGLAGESLVNEQFF
TGTGCCAGCAGACCCGGACTAGCGGGGGAGAGCCTTGTGAATGAGCAGTTCTTC
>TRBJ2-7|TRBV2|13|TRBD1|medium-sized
CASHEDRYYEQYF
TGTGCCAGCCATGAGGACAGGTACTACGAGCAGTACTTC
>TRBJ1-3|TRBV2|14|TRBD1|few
CASSETGIGNTIYF
TGTGCCAGCAGTGAGACAGGGATTGGAAACACCATATATTTT
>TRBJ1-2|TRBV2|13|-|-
CASSEALNAGYTF
TGTGCCAGCAGTGAAGCGCTAAATGCTGGCTACACCTTC
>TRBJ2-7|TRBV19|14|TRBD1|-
CASRKTGVGYEQYF
TGTGCCAGTAGAAAAACAGGGGTTGGATACGAGCAGTACTTC
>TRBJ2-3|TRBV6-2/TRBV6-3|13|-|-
CASSPRGTDTQYF
TGTGCCAGCAGTCCCCGGGGCACAGATACGCAGTATTTT
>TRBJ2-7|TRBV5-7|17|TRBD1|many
CASSFPPPDRVTYEQYF
TGTGCCAGCAGCTTCCCACCCCCGGACAGGGTAACCTACGAGCAGTACTTC
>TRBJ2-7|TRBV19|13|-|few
CASSIRQTYEQYF
TGTGCCAGTAGTATTCGACAGACCTACGAGCAGTACTTC
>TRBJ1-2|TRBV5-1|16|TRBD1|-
CASRPASGTDIYGYTF
TGCGCCAGCAGACCTGCCTCCGGGACAGATATCTATGGCTACACCTTC
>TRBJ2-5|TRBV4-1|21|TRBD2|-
CASSHPPGTSGGAVSGETQYF
TGCGCCAGCAGCCACCCTCCCGGGACTAGCGGGGGGGCGGTTAGTGGGGAGACCCAGTACTTC
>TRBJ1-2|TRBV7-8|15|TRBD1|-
CASSPAPGGGYGYTF
TGTGCCAGCAGCCCCGCCCCAGGGGGCGGCTATGGCTACACCTTC
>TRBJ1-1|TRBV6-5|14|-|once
CASRPQGVYTEAFF
TGTGCCAGCAGGCCACAGGGAGTGTACACTGAAGCTTTCTTT
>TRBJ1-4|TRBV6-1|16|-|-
CASSDRDTTTNEKLFF
TGTGCCAGCAGTGACCGGGACACCACAACTAATGAAAAACTGTTTTTT
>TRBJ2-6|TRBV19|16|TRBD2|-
CASSTLRGTGANVLTF
TGTGCCAGTAGTACCCTGCGGGGGACTGGGGCCAACGTCCTGACTTTC
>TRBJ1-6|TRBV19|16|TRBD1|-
CASSAGTGFVDSPLHF
TGTGCCAGTAGTGCCGGGACAGGGTTTGTTGATTCACCCCTCCACTTT
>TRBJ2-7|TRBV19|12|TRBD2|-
CASSIDGRVQYF
TGTGCCAGTAGTATAGACGGGAGGGTGCAGTACTTC